The entry below describes one T cell receptor (beta chain). Its antigen is still unknown. Amplified TCR beta CDR3 regions derived from RNA transcripts. The TCR CDR3 first-round RT-PCR relied on the HTBI primer set. One entry per CDR3 protein results from TCRdb running MiXCR on the multiplex PCR reads. The sample lists about 720,000 distinct CDR3 sequences; less than 20% were seen once. The entry originates in a study of T cells in Graves' hyperthyroidism and ophthalmopathy. CDR1 and CDR2 from the germline V gene are MGHRA and YSYEKL. The CDR3 runs 14 residues. The ends lost 4 bases at V and 2 bases at J; junction bases unmatched: 5. The study defined stable Graves' hyperthyroidism as no ophthalmopathy progression within 18 months. Each patient was aged 18 to 65 and had newly diagnosed hyperthyroidism of under 2 months' duration. General study points: A 13 V-J model separated ophthalmopathy from stable hyperthyroidism. In the blood, most expanded thyroid clonotypes above 0.001 appeared as well.

This chain connects TRBV4-1 to TRBJ2-7, with 7 positions matching TRBD2. The sequencing sample was made of blood. This sequence originates from a man aged 18 to 30 with Graves' hyperthyroidism. The CDR3, as DNA: TGCGCCAGCAGCCGCGGACTAGTTCCCTACGAGCAGTACTTC. Its protein is CASSRGLVPYEQYF.